This passage covers 12 T cell receptor beta chains from one sample sequenced in a study of tumor-infiltrating lymphocytes in primary liver carcinoma (dated by TCRdb to 2016 to 2017). The sequencer listed for this sample is Illumina HiSeq 2500. Starting from approximately 500 ng total RNA, TCRbeta-specific cDNA was produced by reverse transcription with a constant-region primer and ProtoScript II reverse transcriptase. The TCRbeta libraries were prepared through three rounds of nested multiplex PCR following a slightly modified ARM-PCR procedure. Multiplex TRBV1-TRBV30 forward primers and a Cbeta reverse primer were used in the first two PCR rounds, each of which was run for about 10 cycles. The public reads were run again by TCRdb, first through fastp at Q25 and then through MiXCR, and only productive beta chains were kept. Rows with one shared CDR3 protein collapse into an entry with the most common genes and DNA. Within this sample are about 59,000 distinct CDR3 sequences, with 55% to 75% of them counted one time only. Approximately 52% of the sample belongs to the ten largest clones.

Without any cell sorting, total RNA and DNA were extracted together from around 20-30 mg of bulk tissue using the AllPrep DNA/RNA mini kit. The source material was liver tumor tissue from sampling region 2. What this sample's cell subset or site label stands for: tumor region T2, inferior pole. The origin of the receptors is a man aged 35 to 55 with primary liver carcinoma and hepatitis B virus infection.

This rearrangement joins TRBV11-2 to TRBJ2-2, with 7 nucleotides matching TRBD2. V lost 5 bases to trimming and J lost 2 bases; unmatched junction nucleotides: 14. CDR3 length: 18 amino acids. CDR1 and CDR2 (germline): SGHAT, FQNNGV. Here the CDR3 DNA reads TGTGCCAGCAGCCTTTATATTCTGACTAGCATTAACACCGGGGAGCTGTTTTTT. Its translation is CASSLYILTSINTGELFF. Looking up the rest from reference TRBV11-2 and TRBJ2-2 gives the full variable domain: EAGVAQSPRYKIIEKRQSVAFWCNPISGHATLYWYQQILGQGPKLLIQFQNNGVVDDSQLPKDRFSAERLKGVDSTLKIQPAKLEDSAVYLCASSLYILTSINTGELFFGEGSRLTVL.

As concerns this clonotype: The germline gene is not matched at one end of the junction; a read error may be the cause. The chain employs TRBV4-2 and TRBJ2-1, with D tentatively TRBD2 (5 bases). The CDR3 runs to 17 residues. Germline values: CDR1 LGHNA, CDR2 YNFKEQ. CDR3: CAGSQEVARASYNEQFF. CDR3 bases: TGTGCCGGCAGCCAAGAGGTAGCGCGGGCCTCCTACAATGAGCAGTTCTTC.

The chain carries TRBV10-3 and TRBJ2-1, with a weak D call TRBD1 (6 bases). The CDR3 sequence is 11 residues long. V was trimmed by 4 bases and J by 16 bases, leaving 14 bases between them. Germline lookup yields CDR1 ENHRY and CDR2 SYGVKD. This CDR3 reads CAISGGTCHFF. CDR3 coding DNA: TGTGCCATCAGTGGTGGGACATGTCATTTCTTC.

On this clonotype: Being one base from a much bigger clone, this may be a read error. The rearrangement links TRBV14 to TRBJ2-7; 7 bases line up with TRBD1. This CDR3 is built from 13 residues. Per the germline V gene, CDR1 is SGHDN and CDR2 is FVKESK. The CDR3 nucleotides are TGTGCCAGGAGCCGGACAGGAACCTACGAGCAGTACTTC. Protein sequence: CARSRTGTYEQYF.

This clonotype has just a few counts. A read error may be the cause here, since a much bigger clone is one base away. The rearrangement links TRBV5-4 to TRBJ2-5; possible D gene TRBD2, 6 bases. The CDR3 runs 14 residues. Germline CDR1 and CDR2: SGHNT and YYREEE (reference sequence). The V end lost 4 bases, the J end lost 5 bases, and 15 bases lay between the germline ends. In DNA, the CDR3 is TGTGCCAGCAGCCCAGCACAGGCGGGGGAGACCCAGTACTTC. It translates to CASSPAQAGETQYF.

In DNA form, the CDR3 reads TGCGCCAGCAGCCTGCGGACAGGGGTAGGCGAGCAGTACTTC. It specifies CASSLRTGVGEQYF. This chain uses TRBV5-1 with TRBJ2-7; 9 bases fit TRBD1. J was trimmed by 6 bases and V by 4 bases; bases with no gene match: 8. Germline V lookup: CDR1 SGHRS, CDR2 YFSETQ. The CDR3 runs 14 residues. Together with reference TRBV5-1 and TRBJ2-7, the CDR3 gives the full variable domain: KAGVTQTPRYLIKTRGQQVTLSCSPISGHRSVSWYQQTPGQGLQFLFEYFSETQRNKGNFPGRFSGRQFSNSRSEMNVSTLELGDSALYLCASSLRTGVGEQYFGPGTRLTVT.

For this clonotype: Since the CDR3 does not end with the conserved phenylalanine or tryptophan, this likely comes from a read error. No DNA is shown, since the ends of the CDR3 on it are uncertain; the CDR3 is the one TCRdb lists. The chain has TRBV20-1 and TRBJ2-2; the D call of TRBD1 is as the table states it, not checked on the DNA. The CDR3 totals 15 residues, both ends included. Germline loops: CDR1 DFQATT, CDR2 SNEGSKA (reference sequence). CDR3 loop: CSASPQGANTGEMFL.

Comments on this clonotype: A read error may be the cause here, since a much bigger clone is one base away. This chain joins TRBV7-9 and TRBJ1-4; D is unresolved. The CDR3 spans 13 residues. Germline CDR1 and CDR2: SEHNR and FQNEAQ (reference sequence). In DNA, the CDR3 is TGTGTCAGCAGCTTAGATTCGCCAGCCGAACTGTTTTTT. Translation gives CVSSLDSPAELFF.

This rearrangement joins TRBV10-3 to TRBJ1-2; TRBD1 is a possible D gene (6 bases). The CDR3 has 15 amino acids. The V and J ends lost 2 bases and 10 bases respectively, with 20 bases between them. Germline CDR1 and CDR2: ENHRY and SYGVKD. The CDR3 bases are TGTGCCATCAGTGAGACTCCGGAACAGGGAGGGGACTACACCTTC. Protein sequence: CAISETPEQGGDYTF.

This clonotype has only a few counts. The V call is TRBV7-2, the J call TRBJ1-3; no definite D call. The CDR3 covers 11 residues. From germline, CDR1 is SGHTA and CDR2 FQGNSA. Trimming removed 5 bases at V and 2 bases at J, with 1 base between. The CDR3 region is CASSPGNTIYF. Written as DNA, the CDR3 is TGTGCCAGCAGCCCTGGAAACACCATATATTTT. The entire variable domain, with the rest obtained from reference TRBV7-2 and TRBJ1-3, is as follows: GAGVSQSPSNKVTEKGKDVELRCDPISGHTALYWYRQSLGQGLEFLIYFQGNSAPDKSGLPSDRFSAERTGGSVSTLTIQRTQQEDSAVYLCASSPGNTIYFGEGSWLTVV.

This clonotype came up many times. The chain combines TRBV5-1 with TRBJ2-1; a weak D match, TRBD2 (7 bases). The V and J ends lost 4 bases and 8 bases respectively, with 19 bases between them. The CDR3 length is 15 residues. Germline lookup yields CDR1 SGHRS and CDR2 YFSETQ. This chain's CDR3 is CASSASRGGRDEQFF. The CDR3 nucleotides read TGCGCCAGCAGCGCTTCGAGGGGGGGCCGGGATGAGCAGTTCTTC.

A word on this clonotype: One end of the junction does not line up with germline, which may come from a read error. The rearrangement joins TRBV4-2 to TRBJ1-2; D gene ambiguous. The CDR3 consists of 15 residues. CDR1 and CDR2 (germline): LGHNA, YNFKEQ. CDR3 amino acids: CARSQDVQDTYGYTF. The DNA of the CDR3 is TGTGCCAGGAGCCAAGATGTCCAGGATACCTATGGCTACACCTTC.